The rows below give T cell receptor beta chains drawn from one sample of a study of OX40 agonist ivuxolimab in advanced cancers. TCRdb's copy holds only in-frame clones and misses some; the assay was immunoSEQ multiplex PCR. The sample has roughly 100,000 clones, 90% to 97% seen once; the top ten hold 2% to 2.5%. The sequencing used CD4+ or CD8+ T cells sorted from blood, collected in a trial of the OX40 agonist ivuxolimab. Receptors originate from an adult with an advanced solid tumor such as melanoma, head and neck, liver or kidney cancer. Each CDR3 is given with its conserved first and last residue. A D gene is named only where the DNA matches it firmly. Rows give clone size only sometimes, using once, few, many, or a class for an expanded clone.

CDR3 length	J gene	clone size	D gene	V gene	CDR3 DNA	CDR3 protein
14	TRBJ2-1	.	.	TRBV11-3	TGTGCCAGCAGCTTAGCCGGGGCCTATAATGAGCAGTTCTTC	CASSLAGAYNEQFF
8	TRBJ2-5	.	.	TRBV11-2	TGTGCGGTGGGAACCCAGTACTTC	CAVGTQYF
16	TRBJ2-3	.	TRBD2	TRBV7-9	TGTGCCAGCAGCTCTCTAGCGGGGGGGATCAGGAATACGCAGTATTTT	CASSSLAGGIRNTQYF
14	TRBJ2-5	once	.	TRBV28	TGTGCCAGCAGTTTGGGGGCGCGACAAGAGACCCAGTACTTC	CASSLGARQETQYF
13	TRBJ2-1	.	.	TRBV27	TGTGCCAGCAGTTTATCGCCCTACAATGAGCAGTTCTTC	CASSLSPYNEQFF
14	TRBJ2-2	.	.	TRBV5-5	TGTGCCAGCAGCTGGGAACAGGGCACCGGGGAGCTGTTTTTT	CASSWEQGTGELFF
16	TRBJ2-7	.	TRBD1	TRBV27	TGTGCCAGCAGTTTATCCCGGGACAGGGTTACCTACGAGCAGTACTTC	CASSLSRDRVTYEQYF
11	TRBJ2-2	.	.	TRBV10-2	TGCGCCAGCAGCCCCTTCCCCGAGCTGTTTTTT	CASSPFPELFF
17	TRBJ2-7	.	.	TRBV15	TGTGCCACCAGCATAGACAGGGGTGGTCCTAGCGGATACGAGCAGTACTTC	CATSIDRGGPSGYEQYF
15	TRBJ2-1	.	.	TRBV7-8	TGTGCCAGCAGCTTAGCTTCCAGTTCCTACAATGAGCAGTTCTTC	CASSLASSSYNEQFF
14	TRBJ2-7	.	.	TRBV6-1	TGTGCCAGCAGTGAATACACCACAACGAGGGAGCAGTACTTC	CASSEYTTTREQYF
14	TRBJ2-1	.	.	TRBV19	TGTGCCAGTAGTATTGGGGCAGGGGACAATGAGCAGTTCTTC	CASSIGAGDNEQFF
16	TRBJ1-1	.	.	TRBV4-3	TGCGCCAGCAGCCAAGATAGGGTGCAGATTATGACTGAAGCTTTCTTT	CASSQDRVQIMTEAFF
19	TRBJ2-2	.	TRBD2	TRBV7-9	TGTGCCAGCACCATAGGACTAGCGGGGGGCCAAGGGAACACCGGGGAGCTGTTTTTT	CASTIGLAGGQGNTGELFF
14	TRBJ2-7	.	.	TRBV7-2	TGTGCCAGCAGCCCCACTAGTGGGTCCTACGAGCAGTACTTC	CASSPTSGSYEQYF
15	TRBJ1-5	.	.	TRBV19	TGTGCCAGTAGTATAATGGAGATAGGGAATCAGCCCCAGCATTTT	CASSIMEIGNQPQHF
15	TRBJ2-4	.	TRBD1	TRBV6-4	TGTGCCAGCAGTGACTCGGCAGGGGGCTCAAACATTCAGTACTTC	CASSDSAGGSNIQYF
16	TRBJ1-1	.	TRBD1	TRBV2	TGTGCCAGCAGTGAAGCCGACAGGGGGCTAAACACTGAAGCTTTCTTT	CASSEADRGLNTEAFF
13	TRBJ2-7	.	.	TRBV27	TGTGCCAGCAGTTTAGAGGGGCTCAGCGAGCAGTACTTC	CASSLEGLSEQYF
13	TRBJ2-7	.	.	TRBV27	TGTGCCAGCAGTAGTAGCGGTGCCTACGAGCAGTACTTC	CASSSSGAYEQYF
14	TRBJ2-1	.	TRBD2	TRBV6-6	TGTGCCAGCAGTCTAGCGGGGCTCGACAATGAGCAGTTCTTC	CASSLAGLDNEQFF
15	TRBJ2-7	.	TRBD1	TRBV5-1	TGCGCCAGCAGCTTGAGTGGGACAGGAGCCTACGAGCAGTACTTC	CASSLSGTGAYEQYF
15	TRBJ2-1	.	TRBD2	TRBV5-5	TGTGCCAGCAGCTTACTAGCGGGAGGGGTAAATGAGCAGTTCTTC	CASSLLAGGVNEQFF
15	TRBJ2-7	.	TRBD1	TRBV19	TGTGCCAGTAGTATAGGGACAGGGAGTCCCTACGAGCAGTACTTC	CASSIGTGSPYEQYF
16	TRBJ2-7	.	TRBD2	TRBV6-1	TGTGCCAGCAGTGAACGGAGCGGGGGAATTTCCTACGAGCAGTACTTC	CASSERSGGISYEQYF